Listed below are T cell receptor beta chains from one sample, sequenced in a study of cytomegalovirus exposure and HLA in healthy donors. Only in-frame clones appear in the TCRdb table, and some are missing; sequencing was by immunoSEQ multiplex PCR. The sample shows about 280,000 clones, more than 75% of them seen only once. The sample consisted of PBMCs. The origin of the receptors is a woman between 18 and 29 years old in good health and CMV-seronegative. Each CDR3 is given with its conserved first and last residue. The order of the fields is CDR3 DNA, CDR3 protein, CDR3 length, J gene, D gene, V gene, clone size. The D gene is left open where the match is weak. For some rows the clone size is stated as once, few or many, or as a class when expanded; others skip it.

CDR3nt: TGTGCTAGTGGACGGAGCGGGGGGCCGAATCAGCCCCAGCATTTT
CDR3aa: CASGRSGGPNQPQHF
len: 15
j_gene: TRBJ1-5
d_gene: -
v_gene: TRBV12-5
abundance: -

CDR3nt: TGCGCCAGCAGCTTGGACGCCAGGCAAATCCAAGAGACCCAGTACTTC
CDR3aa: CASSLDARQIQETQYF
len: 16
j_gene: TRBJ2-5
d_gene: -
v_gene: TRBV5-1
abundance: -

CDR3nt: TGTGCCAGCAGCGCAGCAGGGGTCGGCGGGAGCTACGAGCAGTACTTC
CDR3aa: CASSAAGVGGSYEQYF
len: 16
j_gene: TRBJ2-7
d_gene: -
v_gene: TRBV7-3
abundance: -

CDR3nt: TGTGCCAGCAGTTCCCCCCTAGGAGGAGATACGCAGTATTTT
CDR3aa: CASSSPLGGDTQYF
len: 14
j_gene: TRBJ2-3
d_gene: -
v_gene: TRBV27
abundance: -

CDR3nt: TGTGCCAGCAGTGAACCGGCCTCCGGCGGGCAGACCCAGTACTTC
CDR3aa: CASSEPASGGQTQYF
len: 15
j_gene: TRBJ2-5
d_gene: -
v_gene: TRBV6-1
abundance: -

CDR3nt: TGCAGCGTGCCCCCGGGACAGGGTTTTGGTGGCTACACCTTC
CDR3aa: CSVPPGQGFGGYTF
len: 14
j_gene: TRBJ1-2
d_gene: TRBD1
v_gene: TRBV29-1
abundance: -

CDR3nt: TGTGCCAGCTCAACCGGGGGTACTGAAGCTTTCTTT
CDR3aa: CASSTGGTEAFF
len: 12
j_gene: TRBJ1-1
d_gene: -
v_gene: TRBV11-2
abundance: -

CDR3nt: TGTGCCAGCAGTGAAGGGTCTCAGGGAGGGGAGACCCAGTACTTC
CDR3aa: CASSEGSQGGETQYF
len: 15
j_gene: TRBJ2-5
d_gene: TRBD2
v_gene: TRBV2
abundance: -

CDR3nt: TGTGCCAGCACCCGAGTTCAGGCGTATAACACTGAAGCTTTCTTT
CDR3aa: CASTRVQAYNTEAFF
len: 15
j_gene: TRBJ1-1
d_gene: -
v_gene: TRBV6-1
abundance: -

CDR3nt: TGTGCCAGCAGCGCCGATGGACTAGTCTGGCATGAGCAGTTCTTC
CDR3aa: CASSADGLVWHEQFF
len: 15
j_gene: TRBJ2-1
d_gene: TRBD2
v_gene: TRBV9
abundance: -

CDR3nt: TGTGCCATCACCCGCGATCAGGGGGCGATGAACACTGAAGCTTTCTTT
CDR3aa: CAITRDQGAMNTEAFF
len: 16
j_gene: TRBJ1-1
d_gene: TRBD1
v_gene: TRBV10-3
abundance: -

CDR3nt: TGTGCCAGCAGGGCTAGCGGGAGTCGCTACGAGCAGTACTTC
CDR3aa: CASRASGSRYEQYF
len: 14
j_gene: TRBJ2-7
d_gene: TRBD2
v_gene: TRBV5-8
abundance: once

CDR3nt: TGTGCCAGTAGTATAGTACGGACAGCCTATGGCTACACCTTC
CDR3aa: CASSIVRTAYGYTF
len: 14
j_gene: TRBJ1-2
d_gene: -
v_gene: TRBV19
abundance: -

CDR3nt: TGTGCCAGCAGTCATCTGACAGGGGAGGGCTATGGCTACACCTTC
CDR3aa: CASSHLTGEGYGYTF
len: 15
j_gene: TRBJ1-2
d_gene: TRBD1
v_gene: TRBV28
abundance: -

CDR3nt: TGTGCCAGCAGCTTTAAGCTAGCGGGAGGAACAGATACGCAGTATTTT
CDR3aa: CASSFKLAGGTDTQYF
len: 16
j_gene: TRBJ2-3
d_gene: TRBD2
v_gene: TRBV7-6
abundance: once

CDR3nt: TGTGCCAGCAGCTTAGATGGGCCTAGCTCTTCCACAGATACGCAGTATTTT
CDR3aa: CASSLDGPSSSTDTQYF
len: 17
j_gene: TRBJ2-3
d_gene: -
v_gene: TRBV7-2
abundance: once

CDR3nt: TGTGCCAGCAGCGTAGGGGGCAGGGCAACTAGCACAGATACGCAGTATTTT
CDR3aa: CASSVGGRATSTDTQYF
len: 17
j_gene: TRBJ2-3
d_gene: -
v_gene: TRBV9
abundance: -

CDR3nt: TGTGCCAGCAGTTTATTTTTTATGGGGCAGAGGACCCACGAGCAGTACTTC
CDR3aa: CASSLFFMGQRTHEQYF
len: 17
j_gene: TRBJ2-7
d_gene: -
v_gene: TRBV28
abundance: -

CDR3nt: TGTGCCAGCAGGTCGGGAATTATAACGGGAGGAAGGTACGAGCAGTACTTC
CDR3aa: CASRSGIITGGRYEQYF
len: 17
j_gene: TRBJ2-7
d_gene: TRBD2
v_gene: TRBV27
abundance: once

CDR3nt: TGTGCCAGCAGCTTAGCGGAGGACAGGGCCTCCTACGAGCAGTACTTC
CDR3aa: CASSLAEDRASYEQYF
len: 16
j_gene: TRBJ2-7
d_gene: TRBD1
v_gene: TRBV7-8
abundance: -

CDR3nt: TGTGCCTGGCAGGGGACAGGGCCTAGCACAGATACGCAGTATTTT
CDR3aa: CAWQGTGPSTDTQYF
len: 15
j_gene: TRBJ2-3
d_gene: TRBD1
v_gene: TRBV30
abundance: -

CDR3nt: TGTGCCAGCGGGCTGACGGCTTATCAGCCCCAGCATTTT
CDR3aa: CASGLTAYQPQHF
len: 13
j_gene: TRBJ1-5
d_gene: -
v_gene: TRBV6-5
abundance: few

CDR3nt: TGTGCCAGCAGCCCCAAGGAGGTGGGAGATGGGAACGAGCAGTACTTC
CDR3aa: CASSPKEVGDGNEQYF
len: 16
j_gene: TRBJ2-7
d_gene: -
v_gene: TRBV7-3
abundance: -

CDR3nt: TGTGCCAGCAGAGCAACTAGTATCGATACGCAGTATTTT
CDR3aa: CASRATSIDTQYF
len: 13
j_gene: TRBJ2-3
d_gene: -
v_gene: TRBV2
abundance: -

CDR3nt: TGTGCCAGCAGTTACTCGAGGGACAGAGGAAACACCATATATTTT
CDR3aa: CASSYSRDRGNTIYF
len: 15
j_gene: TRBJ1-3
d_gene: TRBD1
v_gene: TRBV6-5
abundance: -

CDR3nt: TGTGCCACCAGTGACGGGAGGGGGTTCAGCTACGAGCAGTACTTC
CDR3aa: CATSDGRGFSYEQYF
len: 15
j_gene: TRBJ2-7
d_gene: TRBD2
v_gene: TRBV15
abundance: -